This T cell receptor beta chain was captured in a study of T cells in Graves' hyperthyroidism and ophthalmopathy. Under 3 months was the duration of disease in ophthalmopathy patients, who also had a Clinical Activity Score of at least 3 and a NOSPECS grade of at least 4. The authors took PBMCs from 7.5 to 10 ml fresh peripheral blood. Regarding the study as a whole: Ophthalmopathy cases were set apart from stable hyperthyroidism by a 13 V-J model. In blood, most of the thyroid clonotypes expanded above 0.001 were also present.

This clonotype was recorded at least ten times. As yet, its antigen is unknown. Germline V gene sequence: CDR1 SGHVS, CDR2 FQNEAQ. Trimming took 4 bases from V and 6 from J; bases not matched to a gene: 2. The length of the CDR3 is 13 residues. Regions amplified from RNA transcripts were the TCR beta CDR3 regions. The HTBI primer set drove a first-round RT-PCR of the TCR CDR3. MiXCR was run by TCRdb on the multiplex PCR reads, yielding one entry per CDR3 protein. The table has around 600,000 distinct CDR3 sequences, about 15% seen once. This clonotype was obtained from a woman aged 50 to 65 with Graves' ophthalmopathy. Sequenced sample: blood. The chain recombines TRBV7-8 with TRBJ2-7; TRBD1 agrees at 11 bases. CDR3 bases: TGTGCCAGCAGCTACGGACAGGGGGCCGAGCAGTACTTC. This encodes CASSYGQGAEQYF.